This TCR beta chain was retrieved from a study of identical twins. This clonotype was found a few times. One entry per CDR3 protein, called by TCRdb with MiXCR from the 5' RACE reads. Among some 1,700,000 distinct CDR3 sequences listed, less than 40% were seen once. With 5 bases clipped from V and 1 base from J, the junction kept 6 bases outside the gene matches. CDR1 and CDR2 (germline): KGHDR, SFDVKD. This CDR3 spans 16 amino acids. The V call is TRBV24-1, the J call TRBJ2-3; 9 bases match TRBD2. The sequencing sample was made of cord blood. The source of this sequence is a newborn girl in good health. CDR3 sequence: CATSGGKRGGTDTQYF. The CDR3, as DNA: TGTGCCACCAGTGGTGGAAAGCGGGGGGGCACAGATACGCAGTATTTT.